Below are 9 T cell receptor beta chains sequenced from a single sample in a study of T-cell reconstitution after alpha-beta-depleted transplantation in children. Unique molecular identifiers were used to barcode this TCRbeta library. MiXCR, run by TCRdb on the PCR reads, gives a single entry per CDR3 protein. In the table there are hundreds of thousands of distinct CDR3 sequences, roughly 14% of which are singletons. Material: PBMCs, obtained before TCRalphabeta/CD19-depleted stem cell transplant. These receptors came from a girl aged 2-10 years with congenital amegakaryocytic thrombocytopenia, due to receive a stem cell transplant.

V gene TRBV5-1 combines with J gene TRBJ2-1, with a weak D call TRBD1 (6 bases). The CDR3 runs 12 residues. Trimming left V 2 bases short and J 14 bases short, with 14 bases between. Germline V gene sequence: CDR1 SGHRS, CDR2 YFSETQ. CDR3 sequence (DNA): TGCGCCAGCAGCTTAGGGGCGTCAGGGGAGTTCTTC. This encodes CASSLGASGEFF.

This clonotype was recorded at least ten times. The genes are TRBV5-1 and TRBJ2-3, with 9 bases matching TRBD1. After removal of 1 base from V and 5 bases from J, the junction contained 8 bases not matched to a gene. The CDR3 is made up of 16 amino acids. Germline CDR1 is SGHRS and CDR2 is YFSETQ. The CDR3 nucleotides read TGCGCCAGCAGCTTGCGATGGGGACAGGGTGAAGATACGCAGTATTTT. It translates to CASSLRWGQGEDTQYF. Supplemented by reference TRBV5-1 and TRBJ2-3, the full variable domain reads KAGVTQTPRYLIKTRGQQVTLSCSPISGHRSVSWYQQTPGQGLQFLFEYFSETQRNKGNFPGRFSGRQFSNSRSEMNVSTLELGDSALYLCASSLRWGQGEDTQYFGPGTRLTVL.

This clonotype was seen at least ten times. J is TRBJ2-7 and V is TRBV7-2, with TRBD2 matching over 9 bases. Per germline, CDR1 SGHTA and CDR2 FQGNSA. J gave up 3 bases and V 3 bases, and 3 bases lay outside the gene matches. CDR3 size: 14 residues. In nucleotides, the CDR3 is TGTGCCAGCAGCTTTAGCGGGAGAGGCTACGAGCAGTACTTC. Its translation: CASSFSGRGYEQYF.

This sequence joins TRBV25-1 and TRBJ2-4, with a tentative D call TRBD1 (6 bases). V lost 2 bases and J lost 9, with 17 bases in between. Looked up from germline, CDR1 is MGHDK and CDR2 is SYGVNS. The CDR3 length is 15 residues. CDR3 in DNA: TGTGCCAGCAGTGAAGGTACAGGGTTAATGGTCATTCAGTACTTC. Its translation is CASSEGTGLMVIQYF.

This clonotype has at least ten counts. V usage is TRBV24-1 and J usage is TRBJ2-3; unclear D gene. Germline CDR1 is KGHDR and CDR2 is SFDVKD. V was cut by 5 bases and J by 2 bases, with 16 bases left in between. This CDR3 has 16 residues. CDR3 coding DNA: TGTGCCACCAGTGTGACTCGCCAGGATCTCACAGATACGCAGTATTTT. Translating gives CATSVTRQDLTDTQYF.

V is TRBV5-6 and J is TRBJ2-1; D might be TRBD1 or TRBD2, each matching 5 bases. Germline lookup yields CDR1 SGHDT and CDR2 YYEEEE. The CDR3 runs to 15 residues. Trimming cost V 0 bases and J 8 bases, with 15 bases left between them. CDR3 sequence (DNA): TGTGCCAGCAGCTTGGGACCAGCGAGGGGCTATGAGCAGTTCTTC. It translates to CASSLGPARGYEQFF.

The table lists this clonotype with many counts. This chain links TRBV5-1 with TRBJ2-3, with D possibly being TRBD1 (5 bases). There are 18 residues in the CDR3. V was pared by 0 bases and J by 2 bases, with 19 bases between. Germline V gene sequence: CDR1 SGHRS, CDR2 YFSETQ. CDR3 residues: CASSLGPQGLLDTDTQYF. The CDR3, as DNA: TGCGCCAGCAGCTTGGGGCCCCAGGGCCTTCTAGACACAGATACGCAGTATTTT.

There are many counts of this clonotype. The gene calls are TRBV6-1 and TRBJ2-2, with a weak D call TRBD1 (6 bases). The CDR3 runs to 14 residues. Trimming took off 6 bases at V and 6 bases at J, with 14 bases between the two ends. Germline lookup yields CDR1 MNHNS and CDR2 SASEGT. DNA for the CDR3: TGTGCCAGCAGGATGTCAGGGGATGCCGGGGAGCTGTTTTTT. This gives the protein CASRMSGDAGELFF.

This clonotype has just a few counts. The V gene is TRBV7-3, the J gene TRBJ2-5; D is undetermined. The length of the CDR3 is 16 residues. Trimming stripped 7 bases from V and 1 base from J, with 19 bases between. The V gene's germline CDR1 is SGHTA and CDR2 FQGTGA. This CDR3 is CASTSRCCLSQETQYF. For the CDR3, the DNA is TGTGCCAGCACTTCCCGCTGCTGCCTATCCCAAGAGACCCAGTACTTC.